The 20 T cell receptor beta chains presented below share a single source sample, sequenced in a study of blood T cell repertoires in COVID-19. Measured with immunoSEQ multiplex PCR; TCRdb has only the in-frame clones, and not every one. The repertoire holds about 100,000 clones, 75% to 95% seen once, with roughly 4.3% in the top ten. Sequencing was done on a sample of peripheral blood. The source is a man aged 18 to 35 with acute or convalescent COVID-19.

The chain employs TRBV12-3 or TRBV12-4 and TRBJ1-5, with 7 nucleotides matching TRBD1. Trimming at V came to 6 bases and at J to 7 bases, leaving 6 bases not matched to a gene. The CDR3 has 13 residues. The CDR3 loop reads CASRGDSRQPQHF. The CDR3 DNA is TGTGCCAGCAGAGGGGACAGTCGACAGCCCCAGCATTTT.

This clone was seen only once. The chain uses TRBV19 and TRBJ1-5; D ambiguous. V was cut by 3 bases and J by 0 bases, with 6 bases left in between. CDR3 length: 14 amino acids. Germline loops: CDR1 LNHDA, CDR2 SQIVND (reference sequence). The CDR3 DNA reads TGTGCCAGTAGTATTTCGTTTAGCAATCAGCCCCAGCATTTT. Its protein is CASSISFSNQPQHF.

This rearrangement joins TRBV20-1 to TRBJ1-5; tentative D call: TRBD1 (6 bases). V lost 3 bases, J lost 2 bases, and 17 bases lay in between. CDR1 and CDR2 (germline): DFQATT, SNEGSKA (reference sequence). This CDR3 region has 16 residues. The CDR3 sequence: CSASYGGLSGNQPQHF. The CDR3 DNA sequence: TGCAGTGCTAGTTACGGGGGGCTCAGTGGCAATCAGCCCCAGCATTTT.

V gene TRBV6-5 combines with J gene TRBJ2-5, with 10 nucleotides matching TRBD1. Unmatched junction bases numbered 14, after V lost 6 bases and J lost 10 bases. The germline CDR1 and CDR2 sequences are MNHEY and SVGAGI. CDR3 size: 15 residues. The DNA for the CDR3 is TGTGCCAGCAGAAAACAGACAGGGGGCAAGAAAGACCAGTACTTC. Translation: CASRKQTGGKKDQYF.

The rearrangement joins TRBV18 to TRBJ1-2; the D gene is possibly TRBD1 (5 bases). The CDR3 sequence is 14 residues long. The ends were cut back, 5 bases at V and 5 bases at J, with 15 bases in the middle. The germline CDR1 and CDR2 sequences are KGHSH and LQKENI. DNA for the CDR3: TGTGCCAGCTCATCTGGCCAGGGCGGTTATGGCTACACCTTC. Translated, it gives CASSSGQGGYGYTF.

The chain couples TRBV24-1 to TRBJ2-4; 7 positions agree with TRBD2. J lost 3 bases, V lost 3 bases, and 4 bases had no gene match. This CDR3 is built from 15 residues. Germline CDR1 and CDR2: KGHDR and SFDVKD. The CDR3 region is CATSDTPSGKNIQYF. CDR3 nucleotides: TGTGCCACCAGTGATACCCCTAGCGGCAAAAACATTCAGTACTTC.

The gene calls are TRBV11-2 and TRBJ1-1, with 7 bases matching TRBD1. V lost 5 bases and J lost 6; bases outside the gene matches: 6. In germline, CDR1 is SGHAT, CDR2 FQNNGV. The CDR3 covers 13 residues. In DNA, the CDR3 is TGTGCCAGCAGCCAAGACAGGGAGGCTGAAGCTTTCTTT. Translating gives CASSQDREAEAFF. The whole variable domain, filled in from reference TRBV11-2 and TRBJ1-1, reads EAGVAQSPRYKIIEKRQSVAFWCNPISGHATLYWYQQILGQGPKLLIQFQNNGVVDDSQLPKDRFSAERLKGVDSTLKIQPAKLEDSAVYLCASSQDREAEAFFGQGTRLTVV.

The CDR3 region has the DNA TGCGCCAGCAGCCCCGAAGGGGGACCGGGCCGGGAAGCTTTCTTT. Protein product: CASSPEGGPGREAFF. The chain combines TRBV5-1 with TRBJ1-1, with D maybe TRBD1 (6 bases). This CDR3 has 15 residues. Deletions cut 4 bases from V and 8 bases from J, with 21 bases between. Germline V CDR1 and CDR2: SGHRS, YFSETQ.

The chain recombines TRBV30 with TRBJ1-2; D gene uncertain. The germline V gene has CDR1 GTSNPN and CDR2 SVGIG (reference sequence). Between the trimmed V and J ends, which lost 4 bases and 0 bases, there was a span of 9 bases. The CDR3 extends over 13 amino acids. The CDR3 region has the DNA TGTGCCTGGAACCGACGGGCTAACTATGGCTACACCTTC. Protein: CAWNRRANYGYTF.

The rearrangement joins TRBV7-9 to TRBJ2-2, with TRBD2 identical over 12 bases. Losses at the gene ends were 6 bases for V and 3 bases for J; bases not matched to a gene: 5. From germline, CDR1 is SEHNR and CDR2 FQNEAQ (reference sequence). This CDR3 is 16 amino acids long. The CDR3 DNA sequence: TGTGCCAGCAGTACCCTAGCGGGGGGGTACACCGGGGAGCTGTTTTTT. Protein: CASSTLAGGYTGELFF. Full variable domain (rest looked up from reference TRBV7-9 and TRBJ2-2): DTGVSQNPRHKITKRGQNVTFRCDPISEHNRLYWYRQTLGQGPEFLTYFQNEAQLEKSRLLSDRFSAERPKGSFSTLEIQRTEQGDSAMYLCASSTLAGGYTGELFFGEGSRLTVL.

This chain connects TRBV6-6 to TRBJ1-4; 7 nucleotides align to TRBD1. Germline CDR1 reads MNHNY; CDR2 reads SVGAGI (reference sequence). CDR3 length: 15 residues. V was clipped by 6 bases and J by 10 bases; unmatched bases: 14. This CDR3 reads CASSDRQGSGGKLFF. The CDR3 DNA follows: TGTGCCAGCAGCGACCGACAGGGAAGTGGGGGAAAACTGTTTTTT.

The gene calls are TRBV18 and TRBJ2-1; weak D call: TRBD2 (6 bases). The CDR3 sequence is 14 residues long. V lost 3 bases, J lost 7 bases, and 13 bases lay in between. The germline V gene has CDR1 KGHSH and CDR2 LQKENI. The CDR3 reads CASSPPGVGNEQFF. CDR3 DNA sequence: TGTGCCAGCTCACCCCCGGGGGTAGGGAATGAGCAGTTCTTC.

V and J are TRBV5-5 and TRBJ1-1, with D perhaps TRBD1 (6 bases). From germline, CDR1 is SGHKS and CDR2 YYEKEE (reference sequence). V was pared by 1 base and J by 1 base, with 14 bases between. This CDR3 contains 16 residues. The CDR3: CASSLWGRGSNTEAFF. For the CDR3, the DNA is TGTGCCAGCAGCTTGTGGGGCAGGGGATCGAACACTGAAGCTTTCTTT.

This chain uses TRBV7-9 with TRBJ2-3; no clear D gene. The CDR3 loop spans 13 amino acids. V shed 1 base and J shed 3 bases, with 5 bases lying between them. Germline CDR1 SEHNR, CDR2 FQNEAQ (reference sequence). CDR3 DNA: TGTGCCAGCAGCTTAGGGAGTACAGATACGCAGTATTTT. The encoded protein is CASSLGSTDTQYF.

The chain employs TRBV9 and TRBJ1-3; D uncertain. Trimming cost V 0 bases and J 0 bases, with 16 bases left between them. CDR1 and CDR2 (germline): SGDLS, YYNGEE. This CDR3 has 18 amino acids. CDR3 in amino acids: CASSVGSDGSPSGNTIYF. In DNA form, the CDR3 reads TGTGCCAGCAGCGTAGGGAGTGACGGGTCCCCCTCTGGAAACACCATATATTTT.

The rearrangement links TRBV18 to TRBJ1-1, with 8 bases matching TRBD1. Germline trimming cut 2 bases from V and 4 bases from J; bases unmatched to any gene: 3. Germline loops: CDR1 KGHSH, CDR2 LQKENI. The CDR3 is 14 residues long. The DNA for the CDR3 is TGTGCCAGCTCACCAGGACAGGGTAGCACTGAAGCTTTCTTT. It encodes CASSPGQGSTEAFF.

This sequence joins TRBV5-1 and TRBJ2-5; 8 bases are a match to TRBD2. Germline values: CDR1 SGHRS, CDR2 YFSETQ. The V and J ends lost 2 bases and 2 bases, in that order; junction bases with no gene match: 8. The CDR3 length is 16 residues. CDR3 protein: CASSFRTGGVQETQYF. CDR3 sequence (DNA): TGCGCCAGCAGCTTCCGCACGGGGGGGGTACAAGAGACCCAGTACTTC.

This chain uses TRBV20-1 with TRBJ1-1; perhaps TRBD1 as D (6 bases). CDR3 length equals 14 residues. V dropped 6 bases and J dropped 7 bases, with 21 bases sitting between them. The germline V gene has CDR1 DFQATT and CDR2 SNEGSKA (reference sequence). The CDR3 nucleotides read TGCAGTGCCAGTAGTGGGGGGGCAAGAAATGAAGCTTTCTTT. This encodes CSASSGGARNEAFF.

V gene TRBV5-5 combines with J gene TRBJ2-1, with D hard to call. The V end lost 3 bases, the J end lost 0 bases, and 10 bases lay between the germline ends. The CDR3 totals 15 residues. CDR1 is SGHKS and CDR2 is YYEKEE in the germline V gene (reference sequence). The CDR3 sequence: CASSSLRSSYNEQFF. Written as DNA, the CDR3 is TGTGCCAGCAGCTCACTCCGGAGCTCCTACAATGAGCAGTTCTTC.

The V gene is TRBV9, the J gene TRBJ1-4; the match to TRBD1 covers 9 bases. Germline V CDR1 and CDR2: SGDLS, YYNGEE. This CDR3 has 17 amino acids. The ends lost 3 bases at V and 4 bases at J; junction bases unmatched: 10. The CDR3: CASSESRDRVGNEKLFF. The CDR3 nucleotides read TGTGCCAGCAGCGAGTCCCGGGACAGGGTGGGTAATGAAAAACTGTTTTTT.